This passage covers 27 T cell receptor beta chains from one sample sequenced in a study of cytomegalovirus exposure and HLA in healthy donors. The PCR was carried out with 60 Vbeta primers and 13 Jbeta primers. Generated by immunoSEQ multiplex PCR, the TCRdb table keeps only in-frame clones and is missing some. The data include approximately 150,000 clones; the top ten clones carry roughly 2%. Sequencing used PBMCs. The origin of the receptors is a woman in her late teens or twenties in good health and CMV-seronegative.

The CDR3 loop reads CASSQDLTSSNSYNEQFF. In DNA, the CDR3 is TGTGCCAGCAGCCAAGATTTGACTAGCTCTAACTCCTACAATGAGCAGTTCTTC. The chain recombines TRBV4-2 with TRBJ2-1; 7 bases align to TRBD2. V was clipped by 0 bases and J by 0 bases; unmatched bases: 8. This CDR3 is built from 18 residues. The germline V gene has CDR1 LGHNA and CDR2 YNFKEQ.

The V call is TRBV7-9, the J call TRBJ2-1; 9 bases agree with TRBD2. With V trimmed by 7 bases and J by 9 bases, 4 bases remained unmatched. Per germline, CDR1 SEHNR and CDR2 FQNEAQ (reference sequence). This CDR3 spans 12 amino acids. The CDR3 bases are TGTGCCAGCACCCGTAGCGGGAGTGAGCAGTTCTTC. Protein sequence: CASTRSGSEQFF.

The chain couples TRBV14 to TRBJ2-7, with 7 bases matching TRBD1. The CDR3 has 15 amino acids. The J segment lost 3 bases and the V segment lost 1 base, leaving 6 bases of the junction unmatched. Germline assignment: CDR1 SGHDN and CDR2 FVKESK. The CDR3 region has the DNA TGTGCCAGCAGCCAAGGGACAGGACCAGGCTACGAGCAGTACTTC. It is translated as CASSQGTGPGYEQYF.

CDR3 protein: CASSLEGELFF. CDR3 sequence (DNA): TGTGCCAGCAGCTTGGAAGGAGAACTGTTTTTT. The V and J genes are TRBV5-5 and TRBJ1-4, with no clear D. In germline, CDR1 is SGHKS, CDR2 YYEKEE (reference sequence). There are 11 residues in the CDR3. Between the trimmed V and J ends, which lost 0 bases and 12 bases, there was a span of 6 bases.

The chain employs TRBV2 and TRBJ2-3; D possibly corresponds to TRBD2 (5 bases). The CDR3 has 14 residues. Germline CDR1 reads SNHLY; CDR2 reads FYNNEI. V lost 1 base and J lost 3, with 8 bases in between. The CDR3 DNA follows: TGTGCCAGCAGTGAAGGTGTAGCGACAGATACGCAGTATTTT. Translating it yields CASSEGVATDTQYF.

The chain carries TRBV20-1 and TRBJ2-3; D remains ambiguous. The V and J ends lost 6 bases and 2 bases respectively, with 6 bases between them. The germline gives CDR1 DFQATT, CDR2 SNEGSKA (reference sequence). There are 11 residues in the CDR3. In DNA form, the CDR3 reads TGCAGTGCCCCCTACACAGATACGCAGTATTTT. It translates to CSAPYTDTQYF.

This chain connects TRBV13 to TRBJ1-3; D not resolved. Trimming removed 2 bases from V and 4 bases from J, with 12 bases in between. Germline loops: CDR1 PRHDT, CDR2 FYEKMQ (reference sequence). The CDR3 sequence is 15 residues long. This chain's CDR3 is CASSLSSLGGNTIYF. The CDR3 coding sequence is TGTGCCAGCAGCTTATCCTCCCTGGGCGGAAACACCATATATTTT.

This chain joins TRBV11-3 and TRBJ1-1; 7 bases are a match to TRBD1. The CDR3 extends over 14 amino acids. Losses at the gene ends were 5 bases for V and 5 bases for J; bases not matched to a gene: 8. Germline V lookup: CDR1 SGHNT, CDR2 YENEEA. The CDR3 DNA follows: TGTGCCAGCAGCCAAAGACAGGGTGGGACTGAAGCTTTCTTT. Translated, it gives CASSQRQGGTEAFF.

This chain connects TRBV12-5 to TRBJ2-3, with D perhaps TRBD2 (6 bases). The V gene's germline CDR1 is LGHNT and CDR2 FRNRAP. V lost 4 bases, J lost 1 base, and 9 bases lay in between. CDR3 size: 14 residues. The CDR3 nucleotides read TGTGCTAGTGGTTCGACGGGGGGCACAGATACGCAGTATTTT. Its translation: CASGSTGGTDTQYF.

V and J are TRBV7-2 and TRBJ1-2, with 11 bases that match TRBD1. V dropped 2 bases and J dropped 8; count of bases not matched to a gene: 7. The CDR3 is made up of 15 amino acids. Germline CDR1 SGHTA, CDR2 FQGNSA. The CDR3 nucleotides are TGTGCCAGCAGCTTACTCGGACAGGGGGCAAGCGGCTACACCTTC. It yields the protein CASSLLGQGASGYTF.

This sequence joins TRBV5-6 and TRBJ2-1, with 11 positions matching TRBD2. V was clipped by 0 bases and J by 6 bases; unmatched bases: 5. Germline assignment: CDR1 SGHDT and CDR2 YYEEEE. The CDR3 contains 16 residues. The CDR3 reads CASSLELAGVINEQFF. The CDR3 DNA is TGTGCCAGCAGCTTGGAACTAGCGGGAGTGATCAATGAGCAGTTCTTC.

This chain uses TRBV28 with TRBJ1-5, with D perhaps TRBD1 (6 bases). CDR1 MDHEN and CDR2 SYDVKM come from the germline V gene. Between the trimmed V and J ends, which lost 11 bases and 4 bases, there was a span of 12 bases. This CDR3 region has 12 residues. Here the CDR3 reads CAAQGVNQPQHF. CDR3 sequence (DNA): TGTGCCGCACAGGGAGTAAATCAGCCCCAGCATTTT.

The V gene is TRBV7-6, the J gene TRBJ2-3, with 9 positions matching TRBD2. The CDR3 consists of 16 residues. Germline assignment: CDR1 SGHVS and CDR2 FNYEAQ. V gave up 5 bases and J gave up 4 bases; unmatched junction bases: 10. The CDR3 nucleotides are TGTGCCAGCAGCCCCGTAGCGGGAGATGGGGCAGATACGCAGTATTTT. Translation: CASSPVAGDGADTQYF.

The V and J genes are TRBV7-2 and TRBJ2-7; D possibly corresponds to TRBD2 (5 bases). Germline V CDR1 and CDR2: SGHTA, FQGNSA. V gave up 5 bases and J gave up 4 bases, with 18 bases separating them. The CDR3 is 15 residues long. CDR3 amino acids: CASSPQASSTYEQYF. CDR3 bases: TGTGCCAGCAGCCCCCAGGCGTCTAGCACTTACGAGCAGTACTTC.

The chain couples TRBV9 to TRBJ2-3; no reliable D call. The CDR3 sequence is 16 residues long. The V gene lost 0 bases and the J gene lost 0 bases, with 11 bases spanning the gap. The germline gives CDR1 SGDLS, CDR2 YYNGEE. The CDR3 sequence is CASSVGGYKSTDTQYF. CDR3 DNA sequence: TGTGCCAGCAGCGTAGGAGGCTACAAGAGCACAGATACGCAGTATTTT.

The rearrangement uses TRBV9 and TRBJ1-4; perhaps TRBD1 as D (5 bases). This CDR3 is built from 14 residues. Germline CDR1 SGDLS, CDR2 YYNGEE. Trimming pared 4 bases from V and 1 base from J, leaving 8 bases between. This CDR3 reads CASSTRETNEKLFF. The CDR3 nucleotides read TGTGCCAGCAGCACCAGGGAAACTAATGAAAAACTGTTTTTT.

The chain joins TRBV5-6 to TRBJ1-2; perhaps TRBD1 as D (5 bases). V was shortened by 1 base and J by 2 bases, with 12 bases between the two germline ends. Per the germline V gene, CDR1 is SGHDT and CDR2 is YYEEEE. CDR3 size: 15 residues. The CDR3 DNA is TGTGCCAGCAGCTTGTATAACAGGCAAAACTATGGCTACACCTTC. Its translation is CASSLYNRQNYGYTF.

J is TRBJ2-7 and V is TRBV18; possible D gene TRBD1, 6 bases. The CDR3 is 14 amino acids. CDR1 is KGHSH and CDR2 is LQKENI in the germline V gene. Deletions cut 3 bases from V and 6 bases from J, with 15 bases between. CDR3 amino acids: CASSPMDSLSEQYF. The CDR3 DNA reads TGTGCCAGCTCACCCATGGACAGTCTCAGCGAGCAGTACTTC.

The chain couples TRBV27 to TRBJ1-1; D is unresolved. Between the trimmed V and J ends, which lost 5 bases and 8 bases, there was a span of 12 bases. The CDR3 length is 12 residues. CDR1 and CDR2 from the germline V gene are MNHEY and SMNVEV (reference sequence). The CDR3 is CASSRPGAEAFF. The CDR3 coding sequence is TGTGCCAGCAGTAGACCGGGAGCAGAAGCTTTCTTT.

V usage is TRBV4-1 and J usage is TRBJ2-2; TRBD2 agrees at 10 bases. V was pared by 0 bases and J by 6 bases, with 7 bases of the junction left unmatched. Germline CDR1 and CDR2: MGHRA and YSYEKL. This CDR3 is built from 17 residues. CDR3 DNA: TGCGCCAGCAGCCAAGAGGAGCGGGAGGGCCGCTCCGGGGAGCTGTTTTTT. This gives the protein CASSQEEREGRSGELFF.

This chain's CDR3 is CASSGSSYEQYV. Here the CDR3 DNA reads TGTGCCAGCAGCGGGAGCTCCTACGAGCAGTACGTC. The gene calls are TRBV11-3 and TRBJ2-7; perhaps TRBD2 as D (5 bases). This CDR3 has 12 amino acids. CDR1 is SGHNT and CDR2 is YENEEA in the germline V gene. Trimming shortened V by 5 bases and J by 0 bases, and 5 bases separated the two germline ends.

The chain recombines TRBV18 with TRBJ1-5; 7 nucleotides line up with TRBD1. Germline V gene sequence: CDR1 KGHSH, CDR2 LQKENI. The trim removed 1 base at V and 6 bases at J, leaving 9 bases unmatched. This CDR3 is built from 16 residues. As DNA, the CDR3 is TGTGCCAGCTCACCACTTGGACAGGCAGGGGGTCAGCCCCAGCATTTT. Protein product: CASSPLGQAGGQPQHF.

This CDR3 reads CASSFTSGRLETQYF. The DNA of the CDR3 is TGCGCCAGCAGCTTTACTAGCGGGAGACTGGAGACCCAGTACTTC. The J gene is TRBJ2-5, the V gene TRBV4-1, with 11 bases lining up with TRBD2. Germline CDR1 reads MGHRA; CDR2 reads YSYEKL. V dropped 5 bases and J dropped 5; count of bases not matched to a gene: 7. This CDR3 region has 15 residues.

J is TRBJ1-5 and V is TRBV7-8, with 9 bases fitting TRBD1. V lost 10 bases and J lost 1; bases outside the gene matches: 2. Germline lookup yields CDR1 SGHVS and CDR2 FQNEAQ. The CDR3 is 13 amino acids. CDR3 sequence reads: CATGTGSNQPQHF. CDR3 in DNA: TGTGCCACAGGGACAGGGAGCAATCAGCCCCAGCATTTT.

The chain combines TRBV7-2 with TRBJ1-4; TRBD1 agrees at 10 bases. Germline loops: CDR1 SGHTA, CDR2 FQGNSA. There are 13 residues in the CDR3. V was pared by 5 bases and J by 7 bases, with 1 base of the junction left unmatched. This chain's CDR3 is CASSRDRGEKLFF. In DNA form, the CDR3 reads TGTGCCAGCAGCCGGGACAGGGGTGAAAAACTGTTTTTT.

This sequence joins TRBV6-1 and TRBJ1-5, with 10 bases lining up with TRBD1. This CDR3 contains 15 residues. The germline CDR1 and CDR2 sequences are MNHNS and SASEGT. Trimming cost V 6 bases and J 2 bases; bases outside gene matches: 4. The CDR3 DNA reads TGTGCCAGCAGGGCCGGGACAGGGGGCAATCAGCCCCAGCATTTT. Translating it yields CASRAGTGGNQPQHF.

This chain links TRBV28 with TRBJ2-6; 9 bases line up with TRBD1. This CDR3 comprises 14 residues. J gave up 7 bases and V 8 bases, and 6 bases lay outside the gene matches. Germline values: CDR1 MDHEN, CDR2 SYDVKM. CDR3 DNA: TGTGCCAGCGGTACAGGGGGCCTTGCCAACGTCCTGACTTTC. The encoded protein is CASGTGGLANVLTF.